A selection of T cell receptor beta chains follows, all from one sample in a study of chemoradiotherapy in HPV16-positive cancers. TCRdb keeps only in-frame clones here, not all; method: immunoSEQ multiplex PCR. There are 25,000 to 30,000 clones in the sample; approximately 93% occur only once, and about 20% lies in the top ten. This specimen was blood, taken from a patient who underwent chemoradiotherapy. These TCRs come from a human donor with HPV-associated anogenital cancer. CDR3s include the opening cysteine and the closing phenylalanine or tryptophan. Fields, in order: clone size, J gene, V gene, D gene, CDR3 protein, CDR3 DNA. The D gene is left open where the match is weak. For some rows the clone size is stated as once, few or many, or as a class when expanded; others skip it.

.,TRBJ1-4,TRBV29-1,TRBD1,CSGRQGPNEKLFF,TGCAGCGGCAGACAGGGACCTAATGAAAAACTGTTTTTT
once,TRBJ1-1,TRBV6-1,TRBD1,CASRGIQGANTEAFF,TGTGCCAGCAGGGGAATACAGGGGGCGAACACTGAAGCTTTCTTT
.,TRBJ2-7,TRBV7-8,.,CASSSVRVGLIEPGAQYF,TGTGCCAGCAGCTCCGTTCGGGTGGGACTTATAGAGCCGGGGGCGCAGTACTTC
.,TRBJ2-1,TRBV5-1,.,CASSRSYNEQFF,TGCGCCAGCAGCAGGAGTTACAATGAGCAGTTCTTC
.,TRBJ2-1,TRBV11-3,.,CASSLGGPYSSYNEQFF,TGTGCCAGCAGCCTAGGGGGTCCGTATAGCTCCTACAATGAGCAGTTCTTC
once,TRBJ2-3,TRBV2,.,CASSGNRARTDTQYF,TGTGCCAGCAGTGGCAACAGGGCTCGGACAGATACGCAGTATTTT
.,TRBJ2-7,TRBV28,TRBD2,CASSFPGLAAYEQYF,TGTGCCAGCAGTTTTCCAGGACTAGCGGCCTACGAGCAGTACTTC
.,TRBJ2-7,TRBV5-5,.,CASSLRGPYPSYEQYF,TGTGCCAGCAGCTTGCGAGGGCCCTACCCATCCTACGAGCAGTACTTC
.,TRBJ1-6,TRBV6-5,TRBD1,CASRAGTGYSPLHF,TGTGCCAGCAGAGCCGGGACAGGTTATTCACCCCTCCACTTT
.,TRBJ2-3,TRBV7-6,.,CASSLVGSGRDTQYF,TGTGCCAGCAGCCTTGTGGGATCTGGCAGAGATACGCAGTATTTT
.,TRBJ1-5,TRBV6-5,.,CASSRRGASNQPQHF,TGTGCCAGCAGCCGCCGGGGGGCCAGCAATCAGCCCCAGCATTTT
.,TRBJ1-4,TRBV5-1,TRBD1,CASSPPTGAGGEKLFF,TGCGCCAGCAGCCCCCCCACAGGGGCGGGTGGCGAAAAACTGTTTTTT
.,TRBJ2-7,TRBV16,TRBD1,CASSGTGGNEQYF,TGTGCCAGCAGCGGGACAGGGGGTAACGAGCAGTACTTC
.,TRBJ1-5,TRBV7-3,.,CASSPRSDQPQHF,TGTGCCAGCAGCCCCCGTTCCGATCAGCCCCAGCATTTT
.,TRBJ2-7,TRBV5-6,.,CASSLTALSYEQYF,TGTGCCAGCAGCTTGACGGCACTGTCCTACGAGCAGTACTTC
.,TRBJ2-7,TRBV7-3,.,CASSSTPRGAGNYEQYF,TGTGCCAGCAGCTCTACGCCCAGGGGTGCAGGCAACTACGAGCAGTACTTC
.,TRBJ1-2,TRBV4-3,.,CASSQATGTNYGYTF,TGCGCCAGCAGCCAAGCCACAGGGACTAACTATGGCTACACCTTC
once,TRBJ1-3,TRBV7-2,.,CASSLYGGNTIYF,TGTGCCAGCAGCTTATACGGTGGAAACACCATATATTTT
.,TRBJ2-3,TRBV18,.,CASSEGSVDTQYF,TGTGCCAGCTCAGAGGGCTCGGTGGATACGCAGTATTTT
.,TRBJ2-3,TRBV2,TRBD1,CASRVDRGGDTQYF,TGTGCCAGCAGGGTGGACAGGGGGGGAGATACGCAGTATTTT
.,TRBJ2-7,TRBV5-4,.,CASSSGSYEQYF,TGTGCCAGCAGCTCGGGATCCTACGAGCAGTACTTC
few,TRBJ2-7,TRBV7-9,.,CASKGAEQGQYF,TGTGCCAGCAAAGGGGCAGAACAGGGGCAGTACTTC
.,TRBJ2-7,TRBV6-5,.,CASSYGVFSSSYEQYF,TGTGCCAGCAGTTACGGGGTGTTTAGCAGTTCCTACGAGCAGTACTTC
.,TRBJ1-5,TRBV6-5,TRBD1,CASRVGTGSNQPQHF,TGTGCCAGCAGAGTCGGGACAGGGAGCAATCAGCCCCAGCATTTT
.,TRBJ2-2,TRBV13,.,CASSPRTDPNTGELFF,TGTGCCAGCAGCCCTCGGACAGATCCGAACACCGGGGAGCTGTTTTTT
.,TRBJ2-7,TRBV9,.,CASRIGYEQYF,TGTGCCAGCAGAATCGGGTACGAGCAGTACTTC
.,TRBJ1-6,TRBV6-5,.,CASKRAQTPNSPLHF,TGTGCCAGCAAGAGGGCTCAAACCCCTAATTCACCCCTCCACTTT
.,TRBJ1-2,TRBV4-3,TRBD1,CASSQSPDRRDGYTF,TGCGCCAGCAGCCAATCCCCGGACAGGAGGGATGGCTACACCTTC
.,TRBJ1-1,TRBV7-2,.,CASSLAEGSTEAFF,TGTGCCAGCAGCTTAGCTGAGGGGTCAACTGAAGCTTTCTTT
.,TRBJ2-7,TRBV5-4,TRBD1,CASTLDRGSYEQYF,TGTGCCAGCACTCTGGACAGGGGGAGCTACGAGCAGTACTTC
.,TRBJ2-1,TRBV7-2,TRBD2,CASSYSGASYNEQFF,TGTGCCAGCAGCTATAGCGGGGCCTCCTACAATGAGCAGTTCTTC
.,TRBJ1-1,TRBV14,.,CASMGFGAFF,TGTGCCAGCATGGGTTTTGGGGCTTTCTTT
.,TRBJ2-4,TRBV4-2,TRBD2,CASSQDNGEGLPQYF,TGTGCCAGCAGCCAAGATAACGGGGAGGGGCTGCCTCAGTACTTC
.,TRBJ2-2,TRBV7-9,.,CAGSGLSTGELFF,TGTGCCGGTTCGGGACTGAGCACCGGGGAGCTGTTTTTT
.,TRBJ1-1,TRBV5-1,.,CASSLVAHTEAFF,TGCGCCAGCAGCTTGGTTGCCCACACTGAAGCTTTCTTT
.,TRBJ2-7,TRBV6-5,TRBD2,CASSYSGRTYEQYF,TGTGCCAGCAGTTACAGCGGGAGGACCTACGAGCAGTACTTC
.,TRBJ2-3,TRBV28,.,CASSFRASALPDTQYF,TGTGCCAGCAGTTTTCGGGCTAGCGCTCTCCCGGATACGCAGTATTTT
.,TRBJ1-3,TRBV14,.,CASSQVGNTIYF,TGTGCCAGCAGCCAAGTTGGAAACACCATATATTTT
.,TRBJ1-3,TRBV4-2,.,CASSHRNRSSGNTIYF,TGTGCCAGCAGCCACCGAAACAGGTCCTCTGGAAACACCATATATTTT
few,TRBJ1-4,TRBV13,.,CASSLRGGGSESEKLFF,TGTGCCAGCAGCTTAAGGGGCGGGGGCTCTGAATCTGAAAAACTGTTTTTT
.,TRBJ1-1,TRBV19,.,CASSLGVTEAFF,TGTGCCAGTAGTCTTGGGGTTACTGAAGCTTTCTTT
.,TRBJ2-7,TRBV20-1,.,CSGSRDYEQYF,TGCAGTGGCAGTCGGGACTACGAGCAGTACTTC
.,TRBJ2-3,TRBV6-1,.,CASSEVGGHTQYF,TGTGCCAGCAGTGAAGTCGGGGGACATACGCAGTATTTT
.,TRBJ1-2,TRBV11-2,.,CASRRLRDTTNYGYTF,TGTGCCAGCAGAAGACTACGGGACACAACTAACTATGGCTACACCTTC
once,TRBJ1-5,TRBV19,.,CASSGRRGNQPQHF,TGTGCCAGCTCGGGGCGGCGGGGCAATCAGCCCCAGCATTTT